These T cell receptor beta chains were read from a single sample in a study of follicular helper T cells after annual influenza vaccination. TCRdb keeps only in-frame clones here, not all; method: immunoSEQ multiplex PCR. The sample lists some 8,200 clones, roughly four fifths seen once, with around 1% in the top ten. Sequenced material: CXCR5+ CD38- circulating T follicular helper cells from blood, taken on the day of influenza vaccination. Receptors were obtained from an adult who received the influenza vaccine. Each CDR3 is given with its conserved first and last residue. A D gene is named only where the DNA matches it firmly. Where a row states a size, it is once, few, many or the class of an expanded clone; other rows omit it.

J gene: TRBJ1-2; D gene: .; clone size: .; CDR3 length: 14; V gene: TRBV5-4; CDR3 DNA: TGTGCCAGCAGCTTGGATAGGGGATTATTGGGCTACACCTTC; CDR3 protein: CASSLDRGLLGYTF
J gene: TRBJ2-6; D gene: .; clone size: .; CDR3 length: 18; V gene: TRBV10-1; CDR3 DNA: TGCGCCAGCAGTCGGCCTACAATCGCACAAAGTCGGGCCAACGTCCTGACTTTC; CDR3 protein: CASSRPTIAQSRANVLTF
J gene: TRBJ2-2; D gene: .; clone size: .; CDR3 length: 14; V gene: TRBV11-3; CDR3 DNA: TGTGCCAGCAGCTTAGGGGGTAGCACCGGGGAGCTGTTTTTT; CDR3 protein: CASSLGGSTGELFF
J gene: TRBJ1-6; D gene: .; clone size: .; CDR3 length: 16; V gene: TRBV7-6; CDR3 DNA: TGTGCCAGCAGCTTCCAGGACGGCCGGTATAATTCACCCCTCCACTTT; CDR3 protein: CASSFQDGRYNSPLHF
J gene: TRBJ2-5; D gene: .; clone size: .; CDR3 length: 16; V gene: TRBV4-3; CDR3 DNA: TGCGCCAGCAGCCTCAGGACCGGGACTTTCGGAGAGACCCAGTACTTC; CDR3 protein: CASSLRTGTFGETQYF
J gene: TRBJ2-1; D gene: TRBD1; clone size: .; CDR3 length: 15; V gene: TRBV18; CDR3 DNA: TGTGCCAGCTCCTTCGTGGCAGGGGGCTCAGGTGAGCAGTTCTTC; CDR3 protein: CASSFVAGGSGEQFF
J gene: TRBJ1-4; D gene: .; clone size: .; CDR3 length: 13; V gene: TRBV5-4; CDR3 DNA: TGTGCCAGCAGCTTGGTGTCTAATGAAAAACTGTTTTTT; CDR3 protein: CASSLVSNEKLFF
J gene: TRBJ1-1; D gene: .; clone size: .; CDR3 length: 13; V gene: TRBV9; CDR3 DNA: TGTGCCAGCAGCCAGGGACTGAACACTGAAGCTTTCTTT; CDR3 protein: CASSQGLNTEAFF
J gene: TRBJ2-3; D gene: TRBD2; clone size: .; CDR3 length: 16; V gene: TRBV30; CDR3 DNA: TGTGCCTGGACCGGTTCCGAGCGGGGGGCGGGAGATACGCAGTATTTT; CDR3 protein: CAWTGSERGAGDTQYF
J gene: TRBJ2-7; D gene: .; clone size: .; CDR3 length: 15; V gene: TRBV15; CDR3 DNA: TGTGCCACCAGCAGAGATAAGGCAGGGACCTACGAGCAGTACTTC; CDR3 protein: CATSRDKAGTYEQYF
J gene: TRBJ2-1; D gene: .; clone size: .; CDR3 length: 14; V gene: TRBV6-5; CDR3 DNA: TGTGCCAGCAGTTCCTATACCTTCGGCAATGAGCAGTTCTTC; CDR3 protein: CASSSYTFGNEQFF
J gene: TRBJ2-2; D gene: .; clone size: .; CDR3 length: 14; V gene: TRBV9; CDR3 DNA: TGTGCCAGCAGCGTAGCAGTAGGGCCCGGGGAGCTGTTTTTT; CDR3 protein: CASSVAVGPGELFF
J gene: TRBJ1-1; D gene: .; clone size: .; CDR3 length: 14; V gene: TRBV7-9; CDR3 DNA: TGTGCCAGCAGTCCTGGACACCCGAACACTGAAGCTTTCTTT; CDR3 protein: CASSPGHPNTEAFF
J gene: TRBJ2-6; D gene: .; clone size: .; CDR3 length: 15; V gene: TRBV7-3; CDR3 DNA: TGTGCCAGCAGCCTTACTCCCTCTGGGGCCAACGTCCTGACTTTC; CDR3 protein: CASSLTPSGANVLTF
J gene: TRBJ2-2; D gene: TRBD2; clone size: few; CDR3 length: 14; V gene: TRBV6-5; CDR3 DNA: TGTGCCAGCAGAGGACTAGCGGGGGCCGGGGAGCTGTTTTTT; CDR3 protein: CASRGLAGAGELFF
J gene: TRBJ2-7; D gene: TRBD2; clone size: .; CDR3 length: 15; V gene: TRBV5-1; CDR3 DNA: TGCGCCAGCAGCGTGAGCGGGGGGCGTTCCTACGAGCAGTACTTC; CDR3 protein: CASSVSGGRSYEQYF
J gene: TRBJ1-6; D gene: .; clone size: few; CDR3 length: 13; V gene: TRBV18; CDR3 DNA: TGTGCCAGCTCACCCGACCAGTACTCACCCCTCCACTTT; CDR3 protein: CASSPDQYSPLHF
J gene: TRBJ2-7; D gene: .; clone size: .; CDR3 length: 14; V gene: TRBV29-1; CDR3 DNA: TGCAGCGTTCGGGACAATCTAGTAAGCTACGAGCAGTACTTC; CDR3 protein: CSVRDNLVSYEQYF
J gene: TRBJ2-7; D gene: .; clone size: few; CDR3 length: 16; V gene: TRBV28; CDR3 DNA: TGTGCCAGCAGTTTTGTCCGTGGTAAGAGCTCCTACGAGCAGTACTTC; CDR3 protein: CASSFVRGKSSYEQYF
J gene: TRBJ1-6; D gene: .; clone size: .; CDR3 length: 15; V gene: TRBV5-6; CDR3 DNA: TGTGCCAGCCGACCTCGAGCTGTTTATAATTCACCCCTCCACTTT; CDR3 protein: CASRPRAVYNSPLHF
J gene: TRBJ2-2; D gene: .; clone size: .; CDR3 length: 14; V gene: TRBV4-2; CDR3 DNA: TGTGCCAGCAGGCTCCAGGGTGGCACCGGGGAGCTGTTTTTT; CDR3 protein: CASRLQGGTGELFF
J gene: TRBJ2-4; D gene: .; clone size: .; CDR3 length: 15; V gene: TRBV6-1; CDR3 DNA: TGTGCCAGCAGTACCTTGAGCTCCGCCAAAAACATTCAGTACTTC; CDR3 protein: CASSTLSSAKNIQYF
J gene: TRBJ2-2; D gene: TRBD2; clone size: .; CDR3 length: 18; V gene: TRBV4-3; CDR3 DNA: TGCGCCAGCAGCCAAGGGACTAGCGGGCCGAGGGACACCGGGGAGCTGTTTTTT; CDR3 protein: CASSQGTSGPRDTGELFF
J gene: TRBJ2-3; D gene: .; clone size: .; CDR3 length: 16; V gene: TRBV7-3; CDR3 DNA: TGTGCCACCAAAAGGGGGGATGGGGTCGGCACAGATACGCAGTATTTT; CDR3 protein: CATKRGDGVGTDTQYF